Listed below are T cell receptor beta chains from one sample, sequenced in a study of cytomegalovirus exposure and HLA in healthy donors. Libraries were prepared by immunoSEQ multiplex PCR; TCRdb keeps only in-frame clonotypes and omits some of them. This table holds 200,000 to 250,000 clones, about 89% found once. The specimen sequenced was PBMCs. The origin of the receptors is a woman between 18 and 29 years old in good health and CMV-seronegative. Each CDR3 is given with its conserved first and last residue. Fields, in order: J gene, clone size, V gene, CDR3 length, D gene, CDR3 protein, CDR3 DNA. A D gene is named only where the DNA matches it firmly. Part of the rows lack a size; the others show once, few, many or a class for expanded clones.

TRBJ2-7 | NA | TRBV9 | 16 | NA | CASSVGPGGGRYEQYF | TGTGCCAGCAGCGTAGGACCAGGGGGCGGGAGATACGAGCAGTACTTC
TRBJ2-7 | NA | TRBV15 | 14 | TRBD2 | CATSLLAGGHEQYF | TGTGCCACCAGCCTACTAGCGGGGGGCCACGAGCAGTACTTC
TRBJ2-7 | NA | TRBV9 | 14 | TRBD2 | CASSPRTSGSEQYF | TGTGCCAGCAGCCCCCGGACTAGCGGGAGCGAGCAGTACTTC
TRBJ2-7 | NA | TRBV10-2 | 14 | TRBD2 | CASSPSSGIYEQYF | TGCGCCAGCAGCCCTAGTAGCGGGATCTACGAGCAGTACTTC
TRBJ2-5 | NA | TRBV5-6 | 16 | NA | CASSLARTGSQETQYF | TGTGCCAGCAGCTTGGCCCGGACGGGGAGCCAAGAGACCCAGTACTTC
TRBJ2-4 | NA | TRBV2 | 15 | NA | CASSARELTKNIQYF | TGTGCCAGCAGTGCACGGGAGTTAACCAAAAACATTCAGTACTTC
TRBJ1-1 | NA | TRBV5-4 | 17 | NA | CASSLVVVGTLNTEAFF | TGTGCCAGCAGCTTGGTTGTTGTTGGGACATTGAACACTGAAGCTTTCTTT
TRBJ2-1 | NA | TRBV6-1 | 15 | TRBD1 | CASSEVGTGGREQFF | TGTGCCAGCAGTGAGGTGGGGACAGGGGGCCGTGAGCAGTTCTTC
TRBJ2-5 | NA | TRBV5-1 | 14 | TRBD1 | CASSLDRGRETQYF | TGCGCCAGCAGCTTGGACAGGGGGCGAGAGACCCAGTACTTC
TRBJ1-5 | few | TRBV4-1 | 14 | TRBD1 | CASRETGKDQPQHF | TGCGCCAGCAGGGAGACAGGGAAAGACCAGCCCCAGCATTTT
TRBJ2-7 | NA | TRBV5-6 | 13 | NA | CASRRPSSYEQYF | TGTGCCAGCAGGCGGCCGAGCTCCTACGAGCAGTACTTC
TRBJ2-1 | NA | TRBV27 | 13 | TRBD1 | CASRSQGEHEQFF | TGTGCCAGCAGATCCCAGGGGGAACATGAGCAGTTCTTC
TRBJ1-1 | NA | TRBV5-1 | 13 | TRBD1 | CASSPDRVEEAFF | TGCGCCAGCAGCCCCGACAGGGTGGAGGAAGCTTTCTTT
TRBJ1-2 | NA | TRBV7-2 | 13 | NA | CASSLEQGRGYTF | TGTGCCAGCAGCTTAGAACAGGGTCGAGGCTACACCTTC
TRBJ1-5 | few | TRBV27 | 17 | NA | CASSLTPKQYSNQPQHF | TGTGCCAGCAGTTTAACCCCTAAACAGTACAGCAATCAGCCCCAGCATTTT
TRBJ2-5 | NA | TRBV7-2 | 16 | TRBD1 | CASSSGTTGGQETQYF | TGTGCCAGCAGCTCAGGCACTACAGGGGGGCAAGAGACCCAGTACTTC
TRBJ2-6 | once | TRBV7-6 | 21 | NA | CASSLAIGVQTLPSGANVLTF | TGTGCCAGCAGCTTAGCGATCGGGGTTCAAACTCTTCCCTCTGGGGCCAACGTCCTGACTTTC
TRBJ2-5 | NA | TRBV4-1 | 16 | NA | CASSPGGAGVQETQYF | TGCGCCAGCAGCCCTGGGGGGGCGGGGGTACAAGAGACCCAGTACTTC
TRBJ2-2 | NA | TRBV10-1 | 14 | TRBD2 | CASSSGSGTGELFF | TGCGCCAGCAGTAGCGGGAGTGGAACCGGGGAGCTGTTTTTT
TRBJ2-7 | NA | TRBV19 | 11 | NA | CASTISYEQYF | TGTGCCAGTACAATCTCCTACGAGCAGTACTTC
TRBJ2-1 | once | TRBV6-5 | 14 | TRBD1 | CASSSDRGTDEQFF | TGTGCCAGCAGTTCGGACAGGGGTACGGATGAGCAGTTCTTC
TRBJ2-5 | NA | TRBV10-1 | 16 | TRBD1 | CAPWDRDRDGEETQYF | TGCGCCCCTTGGGACCGGGACAGGGACGGGGAAGAGACCCAGTACTTC
TRBJ2-1 | NA | TRBV2 | 16 | NA | CASSEMSPRTYNEQFF | TGTGCCAGCAGTGAGATGTCGCCTAGAACCTACAATGAGCAGTTCTTC
TRBJ1-4 | NA | TRBV7-9 | 13 | NA | CATQGRANEKLFF | TGTGCCACCCAGGGAAGGGCTAATGAAAAACTGTTTTTT